This T cell receptor (beta chain) was identified in a study of control samples from healthy donors and cancer patients. This CDR3 spans 14 amino acids. V lost 3 bases, J lost 2 bases, and 10 bases lay in between. Germline V gives CDR1 MGHRA, CDR2 YSYEKL. The table lists this clone with many counts. Some clones are missing from TCRdb's copy, which holds only in-frame ones; the method was immunoSEQ multiplex PCR. Of approximately 88,000 clones listed, approximately 90% were seen once; the top ten hold around 0.92%. This sequence was found in a woman aged 30 to 39 in good health. This chain joins TRBV4-1 and TRBJ1-2; the D gene is possibly TRBD1 (6 bases). What was sequenced was blood. CDR3 protein: CASSQGTRNYGYTF. Here the CDR3 DNA reads TGCGCCAGCAGCCAGGGGACACGGAACTATGGCTACACCTTC.